This note documents a single T cell receptor (beta chain) sequence. Its antigen is not identified. A couple of CD3G-deficient patients had more severe autoimmunity; all had some. Patients, 2 to 39 years old, had expanded memory T-cell proportions. Regulatory (CD25-high CD127-low) and conventional (CD25-low CD127-high) CD4+ T cells were sorted separately. This sample was included in a study of regulatory T cells. Whole-study results and caveats: Hydrophobic residues at CDR3 positions 6 and 7 were enriched in conventional CD4+ T cells of CD3G-deficient patients. Skewed V and J usage and few unique V-J pairs marked patient repertoires, most in Tregs.

The PCR used 52 TRBV and 13 TRBJ primers. Assay: immunoSEQ multiplex PCR; the TCRdb copy retains only in-frame clones and omits some. Of almost 30,000 clones detected, about 90% appear once; the ten largest clones hold about 1.6%. The CDR3 covers 15 residues. Germline V gene lookup returns CDR1 MDHEN and CDR2 SYDVKM. V trimming: 5 bases; J trimming: 7 bases; junction bases outside the gene matches: 8. This receptor was taken from a person aged 18 to 30 with CD3G deficiency. Sequenced: conventional CD4+ T cells sorted from blood. The chain uses TRBV28 and TRBJ2-4; 10 nucleotides line up with TRBD2. The CDR3 coding sequence is TGTGCCAGCAGTCTTCAGCGGGAGGGCAGGAACATTCAGTACTTC. Protein sequence: CASSLQREGRNIQYF.